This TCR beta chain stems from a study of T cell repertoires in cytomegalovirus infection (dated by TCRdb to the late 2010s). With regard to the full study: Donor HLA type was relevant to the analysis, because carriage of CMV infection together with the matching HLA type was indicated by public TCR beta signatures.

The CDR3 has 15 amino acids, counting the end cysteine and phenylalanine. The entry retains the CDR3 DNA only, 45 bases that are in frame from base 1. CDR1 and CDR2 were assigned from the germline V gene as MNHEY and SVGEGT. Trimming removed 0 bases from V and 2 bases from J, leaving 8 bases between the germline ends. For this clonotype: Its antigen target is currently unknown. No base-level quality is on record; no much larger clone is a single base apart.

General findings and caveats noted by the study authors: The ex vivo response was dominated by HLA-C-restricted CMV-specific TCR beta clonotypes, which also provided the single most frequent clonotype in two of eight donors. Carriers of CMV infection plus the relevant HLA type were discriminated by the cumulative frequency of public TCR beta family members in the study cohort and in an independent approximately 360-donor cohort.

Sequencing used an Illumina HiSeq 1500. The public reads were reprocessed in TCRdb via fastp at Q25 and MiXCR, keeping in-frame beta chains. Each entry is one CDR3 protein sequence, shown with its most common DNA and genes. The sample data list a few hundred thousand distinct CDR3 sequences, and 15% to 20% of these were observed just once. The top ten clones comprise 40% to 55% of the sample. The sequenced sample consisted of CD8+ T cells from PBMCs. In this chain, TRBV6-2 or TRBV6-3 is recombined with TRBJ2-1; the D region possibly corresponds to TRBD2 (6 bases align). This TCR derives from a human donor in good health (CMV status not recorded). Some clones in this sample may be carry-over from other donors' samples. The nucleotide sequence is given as TGTGCCAGCAGTTACTCGGGGGAGGCCTACAATGAGCAGTTCTTC. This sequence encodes CASSYSGEAYNEQFF.